Included here is one TCR beta chain sequence, with context. These data belong to a study of T cell responses to AZD1222 COVID-19 vaccine. Germline V lookup: CDR1 LGHDT, CDR2 YNNKEL (reference sequence). J gave up 3 bases and V 4 bases, and 2 bases lay outside the gene matches. CDR3 length equals 14 residues. Using immunoSEQ multiplex PCR, the repertoire was profiled, and TCRdb retains in-frame clones only, with some absent. The sample has 150,000 to 200,000 clones, roughly 90% seen once. This clonotype was sampled from an adult in good health. This material consisted of peripheral blood, taken on day 0 of AZD1222 vaccination. This rearrangement joins TRBV3-1 (or the pseudogene TRBV3-2) to TRBJ1-4; 7 nucleotides agree with TRBD1. The CDR3 DNA reads as TGTGCCAGCAGCCTCCAGGGGGCTAATGAAAAACTGTTTTTT. This sequence encodes CASSLQGANEKLFF.